This TCR beta chain was observed in a study of CD8 T cells in ankylosing spondylitis. TCRdb reanalysed the 5' RACE reads using MiXCR and keeps one entry per CDR3 protein. The data show around 22,000 distinct CDR3 sequences, around 13% seen once. This clonotype was seen many times. The V gene's germline CDR1 is MNHEY and CDR2 SMNVEV (reference sequence). The junction had 9 bases not matched to a gene; V was cut back by 5 bases and J by 6 bases. The CDR3 spans 15 residues. The sequence was collected from a male donor with ankylosing spondylitis or in good health (not recorded which). The sample consisted of blood. The V gene is TRBV27, the J gene TRBJ2-2; 7 bases fit TRBD1. DNA for the CDR3: TGTGCCAGCAGTCACCCAGACAGGGCTCCCGGGGAGCTGTTTTTT. This codes for CASSHPDRAPGELFF.